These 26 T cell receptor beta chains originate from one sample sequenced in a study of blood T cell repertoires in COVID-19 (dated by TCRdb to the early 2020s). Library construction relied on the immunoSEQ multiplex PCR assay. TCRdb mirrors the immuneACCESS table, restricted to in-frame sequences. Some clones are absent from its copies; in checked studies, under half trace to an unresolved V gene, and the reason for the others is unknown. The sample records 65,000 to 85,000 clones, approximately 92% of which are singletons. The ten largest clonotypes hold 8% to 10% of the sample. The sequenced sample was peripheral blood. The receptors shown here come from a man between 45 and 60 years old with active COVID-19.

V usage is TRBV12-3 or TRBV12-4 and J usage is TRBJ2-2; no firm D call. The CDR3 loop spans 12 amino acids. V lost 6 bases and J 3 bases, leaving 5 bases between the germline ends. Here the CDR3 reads CASSRDTGELFF. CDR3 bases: TGTGCCAGCAGCCGGGACACCGGGGAGCTGTTTTTT.

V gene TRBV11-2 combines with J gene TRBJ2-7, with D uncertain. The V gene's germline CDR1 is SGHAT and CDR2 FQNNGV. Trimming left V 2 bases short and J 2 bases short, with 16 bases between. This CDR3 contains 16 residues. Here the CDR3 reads CASSLIGYDTTYEQYF. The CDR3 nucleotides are TGTGCCAGCAGCTTAATAGGTTACGACACCACCTACGAGCAGTACTTC.

Written as DNA, the CDR3 is TGTGCCAGCAGCTTAAATCAGGGGGCAACTAATGAAAAACTGTTTTTT. Translating gives CASSLNQGATNEKLFF. The chain links TRBV7-9 to TRBJ1-4; 7 bases are shared with TRBD1. This CDR3 is 16 amino acids long. Germline V gene lookup returns CDR1 SEHNR and CDR2 FQNEAQ (reference sequence). The ends lost 2 bases at V and 0 bases at J; junction bases unmatched: 3.

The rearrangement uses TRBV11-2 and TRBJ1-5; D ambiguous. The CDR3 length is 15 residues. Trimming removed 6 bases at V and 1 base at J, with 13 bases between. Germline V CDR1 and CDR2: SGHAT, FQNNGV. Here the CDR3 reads CASSEGITSNQPQHF. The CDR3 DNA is TGTGCCAGCAGTGAGGGAATAACGAGCAATCAGCCCCAGCATTTT.

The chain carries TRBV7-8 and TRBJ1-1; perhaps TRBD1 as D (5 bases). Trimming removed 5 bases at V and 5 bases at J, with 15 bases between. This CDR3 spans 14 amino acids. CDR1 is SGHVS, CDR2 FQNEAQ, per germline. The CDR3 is CASSPREQSTEAFF. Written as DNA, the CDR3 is TGTGCCAGCAGCCCCAGGGAACAGTCGACTGAAGCTTTCTTT.

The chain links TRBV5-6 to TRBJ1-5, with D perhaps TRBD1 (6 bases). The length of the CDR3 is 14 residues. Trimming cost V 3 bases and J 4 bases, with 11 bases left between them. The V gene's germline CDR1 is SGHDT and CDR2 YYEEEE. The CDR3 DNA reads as TGTGCCAGCAGCTCTGTGGACAGAAATCAGCCCCAGCATTTT. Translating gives CASSSVDRNQPQHF.

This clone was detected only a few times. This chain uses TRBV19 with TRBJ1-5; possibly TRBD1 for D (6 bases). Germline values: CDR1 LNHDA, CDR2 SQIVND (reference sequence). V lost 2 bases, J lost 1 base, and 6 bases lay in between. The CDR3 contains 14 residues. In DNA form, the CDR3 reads TGTGCCAGTAGTATACAGGGGAGCAATCAGCCCCAGCATTTT. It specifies CASSIQGSNQPQHF.

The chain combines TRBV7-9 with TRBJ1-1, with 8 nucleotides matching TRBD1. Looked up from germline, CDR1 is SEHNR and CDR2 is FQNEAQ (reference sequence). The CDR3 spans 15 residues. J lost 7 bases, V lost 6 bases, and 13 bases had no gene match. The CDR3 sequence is CASRSRQGLGNEAFF. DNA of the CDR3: TGTGCCAGCAGGTCTCGACAGGGGCTTGGAAATGAAGCTTTCTTT.

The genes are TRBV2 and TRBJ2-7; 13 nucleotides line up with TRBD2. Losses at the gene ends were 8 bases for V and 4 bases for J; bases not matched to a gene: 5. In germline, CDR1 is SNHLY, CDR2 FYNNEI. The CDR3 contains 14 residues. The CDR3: CASSGLAGVYEQYF. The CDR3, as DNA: TGTGCCAGCTCTGGACTAGCGGGGGTATACGAGCAGTACTTC.

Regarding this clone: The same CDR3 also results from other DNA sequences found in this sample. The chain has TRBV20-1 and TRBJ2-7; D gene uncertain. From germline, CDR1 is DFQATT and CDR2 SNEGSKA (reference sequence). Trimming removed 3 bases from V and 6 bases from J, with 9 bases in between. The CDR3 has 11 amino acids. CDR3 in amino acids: CSARSGFEQYF. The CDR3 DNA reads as TGCAGTGCTAGGTCCGGGTTCGAGCAGTACTTC.

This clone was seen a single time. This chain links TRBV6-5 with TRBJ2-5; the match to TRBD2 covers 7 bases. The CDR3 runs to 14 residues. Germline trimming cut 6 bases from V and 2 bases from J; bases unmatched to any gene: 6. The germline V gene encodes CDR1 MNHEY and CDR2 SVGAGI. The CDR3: CASSASGGQETQYF. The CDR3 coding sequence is TGTGCCAGCAGCGCTTCGGGGGGTCAAGAGACCCAGTACTTC.

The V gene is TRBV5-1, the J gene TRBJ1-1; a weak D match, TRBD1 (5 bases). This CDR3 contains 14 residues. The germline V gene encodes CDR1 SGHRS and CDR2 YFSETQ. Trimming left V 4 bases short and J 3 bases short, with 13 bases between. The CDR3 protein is CASSQDTLDTEAFF. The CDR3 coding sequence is TGCGCCAGCAGCCAGGACACTTTGGACACTGAAGCTTTCTTT. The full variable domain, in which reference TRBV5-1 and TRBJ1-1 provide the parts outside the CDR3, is KAGVTQTPRYLIKTRGQQVTLSCSPISGHRSVSWYQQTPGQGLQFLFEYFSETQRNKGNFPGRFSGRQFSNSRSEMNVSTLELGDSALYLCASSQDTLDTEAFFGQGTRLTVV.

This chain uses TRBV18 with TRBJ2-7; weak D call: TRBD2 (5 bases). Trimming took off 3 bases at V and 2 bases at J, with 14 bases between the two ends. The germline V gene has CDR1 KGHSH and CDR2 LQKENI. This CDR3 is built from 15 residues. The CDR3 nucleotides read TGTGCCAGCTCACCCCCATCGAGGGATCCCTACGAGCAGTACTTC. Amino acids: CASSPPSRDPYEQYF. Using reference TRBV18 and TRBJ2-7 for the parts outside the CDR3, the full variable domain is NAGVMQNPRHLVRRRGQEARLRCSPMKGHSHVYWYRQLPEEGLKFMVYLQKENIIDESGMPKERFSAEFPKEGPSILRIQQVVRGDSAAYFCASSPPSRDPYEQYFGPGTRLTVT.

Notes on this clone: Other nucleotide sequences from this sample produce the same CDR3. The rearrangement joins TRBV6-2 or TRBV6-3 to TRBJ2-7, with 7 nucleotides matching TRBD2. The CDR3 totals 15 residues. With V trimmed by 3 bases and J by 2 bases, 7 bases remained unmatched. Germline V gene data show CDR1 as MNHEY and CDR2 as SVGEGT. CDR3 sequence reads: CASSYFLAATYEQYF. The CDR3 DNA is TGTGCCAGCAGTTATTTTCTAGCGGCCACCTACGAGCAGTACTTC.

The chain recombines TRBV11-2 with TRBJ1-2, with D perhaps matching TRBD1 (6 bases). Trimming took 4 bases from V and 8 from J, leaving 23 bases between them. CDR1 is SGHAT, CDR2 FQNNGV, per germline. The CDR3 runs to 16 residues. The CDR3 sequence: CASSSRPLNSGGGYTF. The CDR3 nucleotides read TGTGCCAGCAGCTCACGCCCTCTTAATAGCGGGGGCGGCTACACCTTC.

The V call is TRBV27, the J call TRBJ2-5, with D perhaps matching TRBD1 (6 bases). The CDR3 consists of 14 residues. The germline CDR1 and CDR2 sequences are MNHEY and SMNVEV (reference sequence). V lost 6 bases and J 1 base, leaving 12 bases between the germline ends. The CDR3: CASSWRGGQETQYF. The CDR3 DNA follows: TGTGCCAGCAGCTGGAGAGGGGGCCAAGAGACCCAGTACTTC.

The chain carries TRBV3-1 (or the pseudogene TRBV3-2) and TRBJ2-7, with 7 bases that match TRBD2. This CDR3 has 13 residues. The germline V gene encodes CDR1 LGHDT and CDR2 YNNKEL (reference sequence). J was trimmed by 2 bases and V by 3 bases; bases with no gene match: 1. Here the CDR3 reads CASSQGGTYEQYF. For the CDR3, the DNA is TGTGCCAGCAGCCAGGGAGGGACCTACGAGCAGTACTTC.

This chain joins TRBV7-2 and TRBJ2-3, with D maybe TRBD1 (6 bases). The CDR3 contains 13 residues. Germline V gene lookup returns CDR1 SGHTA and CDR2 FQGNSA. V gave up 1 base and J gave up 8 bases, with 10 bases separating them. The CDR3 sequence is CASSLGTDLTQYF. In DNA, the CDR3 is TGTGCCAGCAGCTTAGGGACAGATCTTACGCAGTATTTT.

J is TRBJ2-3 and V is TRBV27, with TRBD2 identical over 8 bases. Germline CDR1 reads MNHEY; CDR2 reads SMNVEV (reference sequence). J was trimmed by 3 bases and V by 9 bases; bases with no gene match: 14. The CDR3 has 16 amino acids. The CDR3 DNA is TGTGCCAGTAGGGGACTAGGGGTTGGCCCGACAGATACGCAGTATTTT. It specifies CASRGLGVGPTDTQYF.

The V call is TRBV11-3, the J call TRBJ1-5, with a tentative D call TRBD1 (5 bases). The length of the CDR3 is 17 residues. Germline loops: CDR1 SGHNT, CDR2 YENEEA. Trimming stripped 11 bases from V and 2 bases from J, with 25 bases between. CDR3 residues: CARLRGTTSVCNQPQHF. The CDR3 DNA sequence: TGTGCCCGACTACGGGGGACTACTTCCGTTTGCAATCAGCCCCAGCATTTT.

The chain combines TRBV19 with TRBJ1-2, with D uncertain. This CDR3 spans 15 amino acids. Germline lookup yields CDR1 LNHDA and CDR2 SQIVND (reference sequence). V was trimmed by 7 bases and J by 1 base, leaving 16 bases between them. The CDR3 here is CASTPNLQFNYGYTF. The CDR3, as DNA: TGTGCCAGTACTCCCAACCTACAGTTTAACTATGGCTACACCTTC.

The DNA for the CDR3 is TGCGCCCCGCGGCGGGCCTCCTATAATTCACCCCTCCACTTT. It is translated as CAPRRASYNSPLHF. The genes are TRBV5-1 and TRBJ1-6; D remains unclear. V was cut by 10 bases and J by 0 bases, with 11 bases left in between. The V gene's germline CDR1 is SGHRS and CDR2 YFSETQ. This CDR3 is 14 amino acids long.

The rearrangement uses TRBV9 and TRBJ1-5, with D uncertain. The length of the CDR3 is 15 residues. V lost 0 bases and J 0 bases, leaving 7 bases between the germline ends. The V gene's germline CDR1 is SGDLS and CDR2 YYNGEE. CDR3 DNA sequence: TGTGCCAGCAGCGTAGAAGCGAATAGCAATCAGCCCCAGCATTTT. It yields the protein CASSVEANSNQPQHF.

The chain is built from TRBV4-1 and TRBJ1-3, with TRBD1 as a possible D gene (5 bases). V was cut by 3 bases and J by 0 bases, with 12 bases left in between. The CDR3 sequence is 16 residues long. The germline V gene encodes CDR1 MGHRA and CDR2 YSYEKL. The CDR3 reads CASSQGTDTSGNTIYF. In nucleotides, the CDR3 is TGCGCCAGCAGCCAGGGGACTGATACCTCTGGAAACACCATATATTTT.

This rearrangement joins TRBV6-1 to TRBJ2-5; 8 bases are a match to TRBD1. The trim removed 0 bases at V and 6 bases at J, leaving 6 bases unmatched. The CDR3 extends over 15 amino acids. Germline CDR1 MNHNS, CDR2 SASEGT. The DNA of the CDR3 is TGTGCCAGCAGTGAAGCGACGACAGGGGAAAAGACCCAGTACTTC. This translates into CASSEATTGEKTQYF.

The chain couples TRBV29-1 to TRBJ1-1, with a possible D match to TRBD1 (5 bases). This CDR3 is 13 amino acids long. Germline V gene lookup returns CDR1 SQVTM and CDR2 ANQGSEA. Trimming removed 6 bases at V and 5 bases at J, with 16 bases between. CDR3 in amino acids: CSVPAPGRTEAFF. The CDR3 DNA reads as TGCAGCGTCCCGGCGCCAGGGCGGACTGAAGCTTTCTTT.